This T cell receptor (beta chain) emerged from a study of response to subunit inactivated influenza vaccine. TCRdb used MiXCR to reprocess the RT-PCR reads, holding one entry per CDR3 protein. The data show around 530,000 distinct CDR3 sequences, with about 15% seen just once and roughly 3.1% held by the top ten. On this clonotype: Its target is unknown.

Trimming took 0 bases from V and 4 from J, leaving 13 bases between them. There are 14 residues in the CDR3. The germline V gene has CDR1 DFQATT and CDR2 SNEGSKA (reference sequence). General observations from the study: A suggestion made by the authors is that each seasonal influenza vaccination recruits few new T cells.

The TCR comes from a man in his fifties or sixties who received an inactivated influenza vaccine. The chain combines TRBV20-1 with TRBJ2-7; the D gene is possibly TRBD1 (5 bases). The sample was CD4+ T cells sorted from PBMCs, taken roughly 24 months after vaccination. In DNA, the CDR3 is TGCAGTGCTAGAGATCTTGCAGGGAAATACGAGCAGTACTTC. As protein: CSARDLAGKYEQYF.